This T cell receptor (beta chain) was profiled in a study of T cell changes during pregnancy in multiple sclerosis. Produced via immunoSEQ multiplex PCR; TCRdb's table is partial and in-frame only. The table includes tens of thousands of clones, more than 80% detected once. With V trimmed by 1 base and J by 1 base, 12 bases remained unmatched. There are 19 residues in the CDR3. Germline CDR1 MNHEY, CDR2 SMNVEV (reference sequence). The rearrangement links TRBV27 to TRBJ1-1; the match to TRBD1 covers 10 bases. Sequencing was performed on peripheral blood, taken in the second trimester of pregnancy. This receptor was obtained from a female donor with multiple sclerosis, enrolled in a pregnancy study. The CDR3 coding sequence is TGTGCCAGCAGTTTATTAGGACAGGGGGTTTTCTTTAAGAACACTGAAGCTTTCTTT. Translated: CASSLLGQGVFFKNTEAFF.